These T cell receptor beta chains were read from a single sample in a study of shared clonotypes between healthy human individuals. TCRdb keeps only in-frame clones here, not all; method: immunoSEQ multiplex PCR. The sample has approximately 710,000 clones; less than 95% are singletons. The sequenced material came from memory CD8+ T cells from PBMCs. These receptors were obtained from a man aged 18-30 years in good health. Some clones in this sample may be carry-over from other donors' samples. Each CDR3 is given with its conserved first and last residue. D genes are given only for firm matches.

J	V	D	DNA	CDR3
TRBJ2-1	TRBV4-1	TRBD2	TGCGCCAGCAGCATAGCGGGTGAGCAGTTCTTC	CASSIAGEQFF
TRBJ2-7	TRBV10-3	NA	TGTGCCATCAGTGAGCCGGGACTGTCCTACGAGCAGTACTTC	CAISEPGLSYEQYF
TRBJ2-7	TRBV28	TRBD2	TGTGCCAGCAGCCGCGTTCCTAGCGGATCTTCCTACGAGCAGTACTTC	CASSRVPSGSSYEQYF
TRBJ1-3	TRBV4-1	TRBD1	TGCGCCAGCAGCCAAGACAACCGCCTCGGGACAGCAAGAAACACCATATATTTT	CASSQDNRLGTARNTIYF
TRBJ2-5	TRBV25-1	NA	TGTGCCAGCAGTGTCAACCCTTATAGGGGGGGCAGCCAAGAGACCCAGTACTTC	CASSVNPYRGGSQETQYF
TRBJ2-3	TRBV4-1	NA	TGCGCCAGCAGCCAATCCCTTATAGGAGATACGCAGTATTTT	CASSQSLIGDTQYF
TRBJ2-7	TRBV30	NA	TGTGCCTGGAGAATAACAGGCAAGGGCGAGCAGTACTTC	CAWRITGKGEQYF
TRBJ1-4	TRBV7-9	NA	TGTGCCAGCATTGGGGTAGATGAAAAACTGTTTTTT	CASIGVDEKLFF
TRBJ2-2	TRBV7-2	TRBD2	TGTGCCAGCAGCTTAGGTCGAGCGGGAGGGCCTGGGACCGGGGAGCTGTTTTTT	CASSLGRAGGPGTGELFF
TRBJ1-2	TRBV27	TRBD1	TGTGCCAGCTGGGGCTTCCACGGACAGGGGAAGTATGGCTACACCTTC	CASWGFHGQGKYGYTF
TRBJ2-3	TRBV5-1	TRBD1	TGCGCCAGCAGCTTTTCTACCGGTGGGACAGGACACCGGCTCACAGATACGCAGTATTTT	CASSFSTGGTGHRLTDTQYF
TRBJ2-7	TRBV7-9	TRBD1	TGTGCCAGCAGCTTACCAGGGGGACCAACCTACGAGCAGTACTTC	CASSLPGGPTYEQYF
TRBJ1-1	TRBV4-3	NA	TGCGCCAGCAGCCATCGAGGGGTGGGCACTGAAGCTTTCTTT	CASSHRGVGTEAFF
TRBJ1-6	TRBV4-1	NA	TGCGCCAGCAGCCCCGGGGCAGGGGAGTCACCCCTCCACTTT	CASSPGAGESPLHF
TRBJ2-7	TRBV23-1	NA	TGCGCCAGCAGTCAATCCCCCCCAGGCTCCTACGAGCAGTACTTC	CASSQSPPGSYEQYF
TRBJ2-5	TRBV7-2	NA	TGTGCCAGCAGCTTAGTAATCGGACAGCCAATTATCGACTTC	CASSLVIGQPIIDF
TRBJ2-7	TRBV7-9	NA	TGTGCCAGCAGCACGGCCGGACAGCCCTACGAGCAGTACTTC	CASSTAGQPYEQYF
TRBJ2-5	TRBV27	NA	TGTGCCAGCAGTTTATCGTACAAGGGATCGGGGGAGCAGTACTTC	CASSLSYKGSGEQYF
TRBJ2-7	TRBV6-1	TRBD1	TGTGCCAGCAGTGAATTAGGGACAGGGCCCTACGAGCAGTACTTC	CASSELGTGPYEQYF
TRBJ2-7	TRBV18	NA	TGTGCCAGCTCACCGGACTCCTACGAGCAGTACTTC	CASSPDSYEQYF
TRBJ1-2	TRBV27	NA	TGTGCCAGCAGTTTAGTTCCCCTCGCGGGTGACTATGGCTACACCTTC	CASSLVPLAGDYGYTF
TRBJ2-1	TRBV27	TRBD2	TGTGCCAGCAGTTTAGTGGGGACTAGCGGTGAGCAGTTCTTC	CASSLVGTSGEQFF
TRBJ2-1	TRBV7-3	TRBD2	TGTGCCAGCAGCTCATCAAGCGGGAGTGGAAATGAGCAGTTCTTC	CASSSSSGSGNEQFF
TRBJ2-3	TRBV4-2	TRBD1	TGTGCCAGCAGCCTTCCTTGGAGCCCGGACAGGGTATCGGACACAGATACGCAGTATTTT	CASSLPWSPDRVSDTDTQYF